This passage covers 9 T cell receptor beta chains from one sample sequenced in a study of regulatory T cells in long-lasting Graves disease. Time point in this sample: newly diagnosed GD, antithyroid drugs for less than 3 months. PBMCs were the source of the RNA used for TCR sequencing. In building TCR beta libraries, iRepertoire HTBI primers were used together with Arm-PCR of CDR3 regions. TCRdb fed the multiplex PCR reads into MiXCR, producing one record per CDR3 protein. The repertoire holds about 400,000 distinct CDR3 sequences, about 14% seen once, with 22% in the top ten. The sequenced sample was peripheral blood mononuclear cells (PBMCs), obtained at new diagnosis, from a patient treated with antithyroid drugs. Source of these receptors: a female donor with Graves disease.

The chain is built from TRBV5-1 and TRBJ2-1; TRBD2 matches at 14 bases. The CDR3 is made up of 16 amino acids. The germline CDR1 and CDR2 sequences are SGHRS and YFSETQ. V shed 4 bases, J shed 5 bases, and the junction held 5 bases outside the gene matches. The CDR3 DNA sequence: TGCGCCAGCAGCAGGACTAGCGGGAGGTTAAACAATGAGCAGTTCTTC. Amino acids: CASSRTSGRLNNEQFF.

The sample holds many counts of this clonotype. The J gene is TRBJ1-1, the V gene TRBV9, with D perhaps matching TRBD1 (6 bases). Germline-derived CDR1 and CDR2 are SGDLS and YYNGEE. This CDR3 has 15 residues. The germline V and J ends were trimmed by 0 bases and 4 bases, with 13 bases remaining between them. The CDR3: CASSVESGGGTEAFF. In nucleotides, the CDR3 is TGTGCCAGCAGCGTAGAGAGTGGGGGCGGCACTGAAGCTTTCTTT.

V and J are TRBV29-1 and TRBJ2-6, with 7 bases lining up with TRBD2. V dropped 0 bases and J dropped 2; count of bases not matched to a gene: 7. The CDR3 extends over 17 amino acids. CDR1 SQVTM and CDR2 ANQGSEA come from the germline V gene. The CDR3 coding sequence is TGCAGCGTTGAAGATCTTTGGGGGGGACCTGGGGCCAACGTCCTGACTTTC. Its translation is CSVEDLWGGPGANVLTF. Supplemented by reference TRBV29-1 and TRBJ2-6, the full variable domain reads SAVISQKPSRDICQRGTSLTIQCQVDSQVTMMFWYRQQPGQSLTLIATANQGSEATYESGFVIDKFPISRPNLTFSTLTVSNMSPEDSSIYLCSVEDLWGGPGANVLTFGAGSRLTVL.

This clonotype turned up a few times. The V call is TRBV27, the J call TRBJ2-4; D is perhaps TRBD2 (5 bases). Germline loops: CDR1 MNHEY, CDR2 SMNVEV (reference sequence). CDR3 length: 18 residues. Between the trimmed V and J ends, which lost 3 bases and 0 bases, there was a span of 18 bases. This CDR3 reads CASSFLSQAVGAKNIQYF. Here the CDR3 DNA reads TGTGCCAGCAGTTTCCTATCACAAGCGGTTGGAGCCAAAAACATTCAGTACTTC.

This clonotype was recorded many times. The DNA for the CDR3 is TGCGCCAGCAGCTTGGGTTACGAAAGTGGGGGGCGAGTGAAAAAACTGTTTTTT. Its protein is CASSLGYESGGRVKKLFF. The chain employs TRBV5-1 and TRBJ1-4; maybe TRBD1 (6 bases). In germline, CDR1 is SGHRS, CDR2 YFSETQ. The CDR3 is made up of 18 amino acids. Trimming took off 0 bases at V and 9 bases at J, with 24 bases between the two ends. Full variable domain (outside the CDR3, taken from reference TRBV5-1 and TRBJ1-4): KAGVTQTPRYLIKTRGQQVTLSCSPISGHRSVSWYQQTPGQGLQFLFEYFSETQRNKGNFPGRFSGRQFSNSRSEMNVSTLELGDSALYLCASSLGYESGGRVKKLFFGSGTQLSVL.

This clonotype has just a few counts. This chain uses TRBV19 with TRBJ2-4; D is unresolved. This CDR3 is 14 amino acids long. The V and J ends lost 7 bases and 6 bases respectively, with 16 bases between them. Germline-derived CDR1 and CDR2 are LNHDA and SQIVND (reference sequence). CDR3 in amino acids: CASTTGSGPNIQYF. CDR3 bases: TGTGCCAGTACCACCGGGTCTGGACCAAACATTCAGTACTTC.

This clonotype was found a few times. The V gene is TRBV20-1, the J gene TRBJ2-7; D might be TRBD1 (6 bases). The V gene's germline CDR1 is DFQATT and CDR2 SNEGSKA (reference sequence). The V end was cut by 6 bases, the J end by 6 bases, with 24 bases between. This CDR3 is 15 amino acids long. The CDR3 region has the DNA TGCAGTGCCACCTCGTTTAACCGGACAGTCACCGAGCAGTACTTC. It specifies CSATSFNRTVTEQYF.

This clonotype occurred many times. The gene calls are TRBV7-9 and TRBJ2-7; 12 bases are a match to TRBD1. The CDR3 covers 16 residues. Per the germline V gene, CDR1 is SEHNR and CDR2 is FQNEAQ (reference sequence). V lost 4 bases to trimming and J lost 5 bases; unmatched junction nucleotides: 9. The CDR3 reads CASSSGPGQGAHEQYF. The CDR3 DNA follows: TGTGCCAGCAGCTCGGGGCCGGGACAGGGGGCCCACGAGCAGTACTTC.

The V call is TRBV15, the J call TRBJ1-5; D is ambiguous. CDR3 length: 12 residues. Germline assignment: CDR1 LNHNV and CDR2 YYDKDF (reference sequence). V shed 6 bases and J shed 4 bases, with 7 bases lying between them. The CDR3: CATSGWNQPQHF. The CDR3 DNA reads as TGTGCCACCAGTGGTTGGAATCAGCCCCAGCATTTT.